This T cell receptor beta chain emerged from a study of patients and donors after allogeneic stem cell transplantation (dated by TCRdb to 2019 to 2021). Worth noting for this clonotype: Its antigen specificity is not known. Base qualities are not at hand, and no much larger clone is one base apart.

Library preparation used RT-PCR. The sample was run on a NextSeq 550. TCRdb reprocessing: public reads trimmed at Q25 with fastp, clones called with MiXCR, in-frame beta chains kept. Records with the same CDR3 protein are collapsed into one entry carrying the most frequent genes and DNA. This sample holds 900,000 to 1,000,000 distinct CDR3 sequences; roughly 18% were observed only once. Around 5.5% of the sample is taken by the ten largest. Sequenced: blood, either unsorted or a sorted T cell fraction (not recorded which). This receptor was identified in a human donor who was either an allogeneic HSCT recipient or a stem cell or donor lymphocyte infusion donor (not recorded which). It is not recorded whose cells these are; they may come from a transplant donor.

The CDR3 has the sequence CASSRAGDTYEQYF. The base sequence is TGCGCCAGCAGTCGGGCCGGGGATACCTACGAGCAGTACTTC. The chain is encoded by TRBV5-1 joined to TRBJ2-7; the best D guess is TRBD2, with 5 bases matching. The junction carries 14 bases between V and J, which are trimmed by 5 bases and 2 bases respectively. The CDR3 measures 14 amino acids from cysteine to phenylalanine. The DNA shown is the 42-base CDR3, in frame from base 1. As encoded in the germline V gene, CDR1 is SGHRS while CDR2 is YFSETQ. The full variable domain, completed from the reference TRBV5-1 and TRBJ2-7 proteins outside the CDR3, reads KAGVTQTPRYLIKTRGQQVTLSCSPISGHRSVSWYQQTPGQGLQFLFEYFSETQRNKGNFPGRFSGRQFSNSRSEMNVSTLELGDSALYLCASSRAGDTYEQYFGPGTRLTVT.